This entry describes one T cell receptor (beta chain). Its antigen is unknown. Documented time point: week 23, last vaccination. All doses held 300 ug of mutant IDH1 20-mer peptide, with topical imiquimod. New WHO grade 3 or 4 astrocytomas that were IDH1-mutant and ATRX-lost occurred in the donors. V was cut by 0 bases and J by 7 bases, with 19 bases left in between. Germline V CDR1 and CDR2: LNHNV, YYDKDF (reference sequence). The CDR3 totals 17 residues. These data come from a study of a mutant IDH1 vaccine in newly diagnosed glioma. Assay: immunoSEQ multiplex PCR; the TCRdb copy retains only in-frame clones and omits some. The sample carries about 33,000 clones, approximately 87% recorded once.

The sample here was PBMCs, taken from a glioma patient whose treatment included an IDH1 peptide vaccine. The TCR originated in a man aged 40-49 years with glioma. The rearrangement links TRBV15 to TRBJ2-1; no reliable D call. The DNA of the CDR3 is TGTGCCACCAGCAGAGAAACTATTCTTATCAGCCCAAATGAGCAGTTCTTC. This sequence encodes CATSRETILISPNEQFF.